The present TCR beta chain was sequenced within a study of T-cell memory formation after mild COVID-19. Study context: TCR clusters were mostly donor specific.

The germline V gene encodes CDR1 SQVTM and CDR2 ANQGSEA. V lost 0 bases and J lost 0, with 8 bases in between. CDR3 size: 14 residues. This clonotype has more than one count but fewer than ten. Each CDR3 protein is one row after TCRdb ran MiXCR on the 5' RACE reads. The repertoire holds fewer than 400,000 distinct CDR3 sequences, with over 10% as singletons. The rearrangement links TRBV29-1 to TRBJ1-2; D not certain. The sequence came from a man younger than 30 who had mild COVID-19 (a few samples of this study predate the infection). Cell type and time point are not known. Sequenced sample: PBMCs or a T cell subset sorted from them (not recorded which). DNA of the CDR3: TGCAGCGTTGAAGATCCGAATTCTAACTATGGCTACACCTTC. Residues: CSVEDPNSNYGYTF.